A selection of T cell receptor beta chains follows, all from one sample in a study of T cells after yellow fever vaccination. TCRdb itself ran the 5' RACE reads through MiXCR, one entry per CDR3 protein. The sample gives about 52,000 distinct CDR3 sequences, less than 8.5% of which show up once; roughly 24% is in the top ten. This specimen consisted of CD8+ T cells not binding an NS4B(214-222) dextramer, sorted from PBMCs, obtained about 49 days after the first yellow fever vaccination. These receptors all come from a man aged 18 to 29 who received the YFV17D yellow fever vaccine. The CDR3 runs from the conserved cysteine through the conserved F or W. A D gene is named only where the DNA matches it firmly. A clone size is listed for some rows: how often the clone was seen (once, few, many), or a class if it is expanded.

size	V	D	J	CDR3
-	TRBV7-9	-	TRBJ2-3	CASSLNSEYTDTQYF
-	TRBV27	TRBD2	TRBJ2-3	CASSLSGRGRLADTQYF
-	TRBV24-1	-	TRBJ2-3	CATSDLGVGVDTQYF
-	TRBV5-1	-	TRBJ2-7	CASSLDPTRTNYEQYF
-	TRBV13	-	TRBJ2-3	CASSEAGDTQYF
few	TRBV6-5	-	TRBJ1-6	CASSYSNNRYLHF
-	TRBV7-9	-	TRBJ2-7	CASSPAAPYEQYF
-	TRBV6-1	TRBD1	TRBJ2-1	CASRTRDRDNEQFF
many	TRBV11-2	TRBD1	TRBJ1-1	CASSPDRANTEAFF
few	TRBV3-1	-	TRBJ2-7	CASNGGLLSSYEQYF
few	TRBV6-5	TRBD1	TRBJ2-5	CASSYSGQAGETQYF
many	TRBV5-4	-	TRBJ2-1	CASRPRGGNEQFF
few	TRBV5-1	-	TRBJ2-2	CASSHSPSDSNTGELFF
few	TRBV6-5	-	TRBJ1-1	CASSHRGYEAFF
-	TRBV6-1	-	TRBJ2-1	CASSVGGGASRGDNEQFF
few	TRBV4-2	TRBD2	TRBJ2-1	CASSQVSAGDEQFF
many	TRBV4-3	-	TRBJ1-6	CASSQGGLNSPLHF
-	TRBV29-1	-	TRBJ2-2	CSVAGLETGELFF
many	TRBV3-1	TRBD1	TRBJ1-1	CASGNQDRDSLAFF
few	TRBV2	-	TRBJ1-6	CASSEGGSYNSPLHF
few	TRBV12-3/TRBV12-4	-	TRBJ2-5	CASSTSIAETQYF
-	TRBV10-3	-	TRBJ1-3	CARSTGGSGNTIYF
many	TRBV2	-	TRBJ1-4	CASRSEGAANEKLFF
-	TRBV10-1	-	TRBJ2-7	CASSEMGSPYEQYF
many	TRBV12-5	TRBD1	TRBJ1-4	CAGIPGQGNEKLFF
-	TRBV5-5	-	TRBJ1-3	CASSLRQGYSGNTIYF
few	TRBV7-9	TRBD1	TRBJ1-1	CASSFRQGWETEAFF
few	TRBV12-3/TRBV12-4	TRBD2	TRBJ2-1	CASRLGAGGPYNEQFF
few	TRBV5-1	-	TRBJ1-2	CASSSLAGSSGYTF
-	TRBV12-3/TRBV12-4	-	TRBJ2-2	CASIFEGGNTGELFF
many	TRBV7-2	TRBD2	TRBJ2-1	CASSLVAGGFYNEQFF
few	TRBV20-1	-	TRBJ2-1	CCAREESGVVYNEQFF
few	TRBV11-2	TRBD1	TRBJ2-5	CASSFPQGNFQETQYF
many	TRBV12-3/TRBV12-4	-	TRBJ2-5	CASSWGETQYF
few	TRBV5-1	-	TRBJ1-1	CASRQGRSTEAFF
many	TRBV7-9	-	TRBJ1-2	CASSSTLTDGYTF
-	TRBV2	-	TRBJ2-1	CASTPFKGTYNEQFF